This T cell receptor beta chain came from a study of blood T cell repertoires in COVID-19. As for this clone: Additional DNA sequences in this sample encode the identical CDR3.

Original processing methods: For nucleated cells, counts were estimated from reference gene primer amplification. Assay: immunoSEQ multiplex PCR; the TCRdb copy retains only in-frame clones and omits some. The V and J calls and the clone size are those of that table, but D and trimming were determined from the DNA. The data hold 200,000 or so clones, with around 77% observed a single time. J was trimmed by 2 bases and V by 1 base; bases with no gene match: 0. The length of the CDR3 is 15 residues. The germline gives CDR1 SGHTA, CDR2 FQGNSA. The gene calls are TRBV7-2 and TRBJ2-2; 8 bases map to TRBD2. Sequenced sample: peripheral blood. The clonotype comes from a man aged 55 to 70 with active or convalescent COVID-19. The CDR3 DNA sequence: TGTGCCAGCAGCTTAGTAGCGGGAAACACCGGGGAGCTGTTTTTT. Protein sequence: CASSLVAGNTGELFF.